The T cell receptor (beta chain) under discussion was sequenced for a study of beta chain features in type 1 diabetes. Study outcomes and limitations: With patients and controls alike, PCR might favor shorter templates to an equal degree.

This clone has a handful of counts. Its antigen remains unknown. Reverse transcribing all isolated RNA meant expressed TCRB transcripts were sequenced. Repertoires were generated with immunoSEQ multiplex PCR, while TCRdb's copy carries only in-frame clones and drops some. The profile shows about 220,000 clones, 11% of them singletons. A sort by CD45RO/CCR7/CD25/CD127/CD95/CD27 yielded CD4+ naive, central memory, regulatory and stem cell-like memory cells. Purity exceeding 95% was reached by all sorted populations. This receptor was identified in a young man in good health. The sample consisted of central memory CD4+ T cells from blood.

CDR3 region: CAWSWATQYEQYF. The CDR3 bases are TGTGCCTGGAGTTGGGCTACCCAATACGAGCAGTACTTC. This chain connects TRBV30 to TRBJ2-7; D is ambiguous. The CDR3 is 13 amino acids. V was clipped by 2 bases and J by 4 bases, with 12 bases between them. The germline CDR1 and CDR2 sequences are GTSNPN and SVGIG (reference sequence).